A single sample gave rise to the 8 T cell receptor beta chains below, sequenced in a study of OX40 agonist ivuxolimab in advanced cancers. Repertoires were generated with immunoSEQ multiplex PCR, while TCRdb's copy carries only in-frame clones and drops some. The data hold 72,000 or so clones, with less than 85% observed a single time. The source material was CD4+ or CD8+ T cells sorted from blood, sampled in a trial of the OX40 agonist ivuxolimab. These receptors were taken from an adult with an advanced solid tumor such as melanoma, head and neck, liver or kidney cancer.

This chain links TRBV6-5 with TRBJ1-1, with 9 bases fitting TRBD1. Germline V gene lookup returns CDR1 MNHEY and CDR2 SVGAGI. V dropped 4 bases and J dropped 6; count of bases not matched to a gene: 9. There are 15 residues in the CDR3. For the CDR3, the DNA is TGTGCCAGCAGTTTCACCGGGACAGGGACGTCTGAAGCTTTCTTT. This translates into CASSFTGTGTSEAFF.

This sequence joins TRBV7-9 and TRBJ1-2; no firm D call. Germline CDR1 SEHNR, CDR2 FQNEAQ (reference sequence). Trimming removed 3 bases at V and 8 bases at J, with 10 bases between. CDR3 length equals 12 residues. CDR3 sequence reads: CASSLGSGGYTF. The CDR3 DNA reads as TGTGCCAGCAGCTTGGGGTCCGGCGGCTACACCTTC.

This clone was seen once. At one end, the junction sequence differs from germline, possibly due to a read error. CDR3 nucleotide sequence: TGTGCCAGCAGTTTAACAGGATCTTACGTGCAGTACTTC. Its protein is CASSLTGSYVQYF. The genes are TRBV28 and TRBJ2-7; the D gene is possibly TRBD1 (5 bases). This CDR3 has 13 residues. CDR1 MDHEN and CDR2 SYDVKM come from the germline V gene.

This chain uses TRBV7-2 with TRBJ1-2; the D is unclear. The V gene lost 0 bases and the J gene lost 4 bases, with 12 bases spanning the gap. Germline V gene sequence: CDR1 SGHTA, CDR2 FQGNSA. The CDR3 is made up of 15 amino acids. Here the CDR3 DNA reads TGTGCCAGCAGCTTAGCCCCGGGTAGCAGCTATGGCTACACCTTC. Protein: CASSLAPGSSYGYTF.

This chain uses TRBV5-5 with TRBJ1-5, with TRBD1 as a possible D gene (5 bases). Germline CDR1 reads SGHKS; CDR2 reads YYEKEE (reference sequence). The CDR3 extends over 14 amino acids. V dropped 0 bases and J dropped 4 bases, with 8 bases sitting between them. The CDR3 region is CASSLVQGNQPQHF. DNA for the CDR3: TGTGCCAGCAGCTTGGTCCAGGGAAATCAGCCCCAGCATTTT.

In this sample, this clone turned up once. Written as DNA, the CDR3 is TGTGCCATCAGGCCGGGACAGGGGGCTGGAAACACCATATATTTT. This gives the protein CAIRPGQGAGNTIYF. This chain uses TRBV10-3 with TRBJ1-3, with 11 nucleotides matching TRBD1. The length of the CDR3 is 15 residues. Germline V gives CDR1 ENHRY, CDR2 SYGVKD. The trim removed 6 bases at V and 2 bases at J, leaving 3 bases unmatched.

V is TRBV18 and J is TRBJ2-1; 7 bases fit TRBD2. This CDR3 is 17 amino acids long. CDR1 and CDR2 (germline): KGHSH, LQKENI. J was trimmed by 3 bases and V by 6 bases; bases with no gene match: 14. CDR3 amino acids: CASSPSKAGLYYNEQFF. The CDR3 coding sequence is TGTGCCAGCTCCCCCAGTAAAGCGGGACTCTACTACAATGAGCAGTTCTTC.

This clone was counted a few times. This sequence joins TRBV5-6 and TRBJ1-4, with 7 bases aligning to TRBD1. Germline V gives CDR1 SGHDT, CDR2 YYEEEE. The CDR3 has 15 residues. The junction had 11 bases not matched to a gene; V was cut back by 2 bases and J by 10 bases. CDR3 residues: CASSLTRQGFSKLFF. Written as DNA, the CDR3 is TGTGCCAGCAGCTTAACTCGACAGGGATTCTCAAAACTGTTTTTT.